This TCR beta chain was recorded in a study of blood T cell repertoires in COVID-19. The assay was immunoSEQ multiplex PCR, and TCRdb's table has in-frame clones only and misses some. The sample has about 45,000 clones, 70% to 90% seen once. This CDR3 spans 17 amino acids. Germline V gene sequence: CDR1 SGHAT, CDR2 FQDESV (reference sequence). V lost 0 bases to trimming and J lost 3 bases; unmatched junction nucleotides: 7. This clonotype was sampled from a woman older than 75 with acute or convalescent COVID-19. Material: peripheral blood. This sequence joins TRBV11-1 and TRBJ2-1, with 8 bases fitting TRBD1. The CDR3 DNA follows: TGTGCCAGCAGCTTAGCGACAGGGGTTGTTGGCTACAATGAGCAGTTCTTC. Its protein product is CASSLATGVVGYNEQFF. Full variable domain (remainder filled in from reference TRBV11-1 and TRBJ2-1): EAEVAQSPRYKITEKSQAVAFWCDPISGHATLYWYRQILGQGPELLVQFQDESVVDDSQLPKDRFSAERLKGVDSTLKIQPAELGDSAMYLCASSLATGVVGYNEQFFGPGTRLTVL.